These 22 T cell receptor beta chains share one sample of origin, sequenced in a study of beta chain features in type 1 diabetes. The antigens for these receptors are not known. All of the isolated RNA was reverse transcribed, so expressed TCRB transcripts were sequenced. Profiling relied on immunoSEQ multiplex PCR, and the TCRdb table lists in-frame clones only, not all of them. The top ten hold 0.45% to 0.5% of the sample, which has 150,000 to 170,000 clones, approximately 10% seen once. Regarding the study as a whole: Moderate yet significant TCRB CDR3 shortening was seen in Type 1 diabetes patients in all four CD4+ subsets.

The sample consisted of central memory CD4+ T cells from blood. Source of these receptors: a man aged 30-40 years with type 1 diabetes.

V usage is TRBV2 and J usage is TRBJ1-2; TRBD1 is a possible D gene (5 bases). Germline CDR1 reads SNHLY; CDR2 reads FYNNEI. The V end was cut by 1 base, the J end by 2 bases, with 11 bases between. The CDR3 covers 15 residues. Here the CDR3 reads CASSEGAGINYGYTF. As DNA, the CDR3 is TGTGCCAGCAGTGAAGGTGCAGGGATCAACTATGGCTACACCTTC.

A few counts support this clone. This chain joins TRBV5-6 and TRBJ2-5; no reliable D call. CDR1 and CDR2 from the germline V gene are SGHDT and YYEEEE. The CDR3 consists of 13 residues. V was trimmed by 2 bases and J by 3 bases, leaving 8 bases between them. The CDR3 sequence: CASSLDMEETQYF. The CDR3 DNA reads TGTGCCAGCAGCTTAGACATGGAAGAGACCCAGTACTTC.

The chain is built from TRBV2 and TRBJ1-3; 8 bases are a match to TRBD1. V was pared by 7 bases and J by 1 base, with 6 bases of the junction left unmatched. The CDR3 is made up of 15 amino acids. Looked up from germline, CDR1 is SNHLY and CDR2 is FYNNEI. The CDR3 coding sequence is TGTGCCAGCACCGGGACAGGCCGATCTGGAAACACCATATATTTT. Its translation is CASTGTGRSGNTIYF.

This clone was counted a few times. V usage is TRBV4-1 and J usage is TRBJ1-5; possible D gene TRBD1, 6 bases. Trimming cost V 2 bases and J 5 bases, with 10 bases left between them. The length of the CDR3 is 14 residues. Germline values: CDR1 MGHRA, CDR2 YSYEKL. DNA for the CDR3: TGCGCCAGCAGCCAACAACAGGGTTATCAGCCCCAGCATTTT. This sequence encodes CASSQQQGYQPQHF.

The V and J genes are TRBV28 and TRBJ1-1; a possible D gene is TRBD1 (6 bases). The CDR3 extends over 15 amino acids. Trimming stripped 5 bases from V and 3 bases from J, with 16 bases between. CDR1 is MDHEN, CDR2 SYDVKM, per germline. As DNA, the CDR3 is TGTGCCAGCAGTCCGAGTCGGGGGGCCCACACTGAAGCTTTCTTT. Protein: CASSPSRGAHTEAFF.

The chain uses TRBV5-1 and TRBJ2-5, with D maybe TRBD2 (6 bases). Looked up from germline, CDR1 is SGHRS and CDR2 is YFSETQ. Between the trimmed V and J ends, which lost 4 bases and 1 base, there was a span of 8 bases. CDR3 size: 13 residues. The CDR3 nucleotides are TGCGCCAGCAGCCGGGGGTCCCAAGAGACCCAGTACTTC. Encoded protein: CASSRGSQETQYF.

The chain joins TRBV28 to TRBJ1-5, with 7 bases aligning to TRBD1. CDR1 and CDR2 (germline): MDHEN, SYDVKM. V dropped 6 bases and J dropped 10; count of bases not matched to a gene: 12. The CDR3 spans 14 residues. The CDR3 DNA reads TGTGCCAGCAGCCTTGACAGGGCCTATGGCCCCCAGCATTTT. Translation gives CASSLDRAYGPQHF.

This clone was seen only a few times. This rearrangement joins TRBV7-9 to TRBJ2-5; D gene ambiguous. Germline-derived CDR1 and CDR2 are SEHNR and FQNEAQ (reference sequence). Deletions cut 4 bases from V and 2 bases from J, with 11 bases between. The CDR3 loop spans 14 amino acids. This CDR3 is CASSSGFVQETQYF. CDR3 DNA: TGTGCCAGCAGCTCCGGGTTCGTGCAAGAGACCCAGTACTTC.

The chain carries TRBV28 and TRBJ2-5, with D maybe TRBD2 (7 bases). Germline V CDR1 and CDR2: MDHEN, SYDVKM. The V end lost 6 bases, the J end lost 6 bases, and 17 bases lay between the germline ends. This CDR3 contains 14 residues. CDR3 residues: CASSSRGGVQTQYF. The CDR3 DNA is TGTGCCAGCAGCTCGAGGGGGGGGGTACAGACCCAGTACTTC. Full variable domain (missing parts from reference TRBV28 and TRBJ2-5): DVKVTQSSRYLVKRTGEKVFLECVQDMDHENMFWYRQDPGLGLRLIYFSYDVKMKEKGDIPEGYSVSREKKERFSLILESASTNQTSMYLCASSSRGGVQTQYFGPGTRLLVL.

This rearrangement joins TRBV5-1 to TRBJ2-7, with TRBD2 matching 13 bases. The CDR3 is 16 residues long. J lost 6 bases, V lost 4 bases, and 10 bases had no gene match. Germline V CDR1 and CDR2: SGHRS, YFSETQ. CDR3 coding DNA: TGCGCCAGCAGCCGTGGACTAGCGGGAGATAAAGGCGAGCAGTACTTC. Translated: CASSRGLAGDKGEQYF.

This clone was recorded a few times. The V and J genes are TRBV30 and TRBJ2-5; D is unclear. Looked up from germline, CDR1 is GTSNPN and CDR2 is SVGIG (reference sequence). The CDR3 consists of 12 residues. V lost 1 base and J 3 bases, leaving 6 bases between the germline ends. The chain's CDR3 is CAWSEGEETQYF. Written as DNA, the CDR3 is TGTGCCTGGAGTGAAGGAGAAGAGACCCAGTACTTC.

The table lists this clone with a few counts. The junction shows a germline mismatch at one end, possibly a read error. The chain recombines TRBV7-7 with TRBJ2-3; 10 bases line up with TRBD1. The CDR3 consists of 13 residues. Germline CDR1 SSHAT, CDR2 FNYEAQ (reference sequence). The CDR3, as DNA: TGTGCTAGCAGCTTGACAGGGGGCGATACGCAGTATTTT. Protein: CASSLTGGDTQYF.

CDR3 DNA sequence: TGTGCCAGCAGTTTACCCTTTGAGGAGAATACGCAGTATTTT. Protein product: CASSLPFEENTQYF. The chain is built from TRBV28 and TRBJ2-3, with unresolved D. The CDR3 has 14 amino acids. The germline V gene encodes CDR1 MDHEN and CDR2 SYDVKM. The V and J ends lost 2 bases and 7 bases respectively, with 13 bases between them. Drawing the rest from reference TRBV28 and TRBJ2-3, the complete variable domain is DVKVTQSSRYLVKRTGEKVFLECVQDMDHENMFWYRQDPGLGLRLIYFSYDVKMKEKGDIPEGYSVSREKKERFSLILESASTNQTSMYLCASSLPFEENTQYFGPGTRLTVL.

The chain is built from TRBV2 and TRBJ2-7; TRBD1 might be the D (6 bases). The CDR3 loop spans 14 amino acids. In germline, CDR1 is SNHLY, CDR2 FYNNEI. With 9 bases removed from V and 5 bases from J, the gap between germline ends came to 20 bases. The CDR3 region has the DNA TGTGCCAGTAGTCGAACCCGGGACACCCACGAGCAGTACTTC. Encoded protein: CASSRTRDTHEQYF.

The table lists this clone with a few counts. V and J are TRBV29-1 and TRBJ2-5; D gene uncertain. Trimming pared 4 bases from V and 5 bases from J, leaving 8 bases between. The CDR3 has 11 amino acids. Germline V gene sequence: CDR1 SQVTM, CDR2 ANQGSEA. This CDR3 is CSVVLFETQYF. The CDR3 nucleotides are TGCAGCGTTGTTCTCTTTGAGACCCAGTACTTC.

This clone was recorded at least ten times. This rearrangement joins TRBV19 to TRBJ1-5; TRBD1 matches 7 bases. CDR1 is LNHDA, CDR2 SQIVND, per germline (reference sequence). The J segment lost 6 bases and the V segment lost 5 bases, leaving 4 bases of the junction unmatched. This CDR3 has 13 amino acids. CDR3 sequence: CASSPDRVQPQHF. DNA of the CDR3: TGTGCCAGTAGTCCCGACAGGGTTCAGCCCCAGCATTTT.

This clone came up many times. The genes are TRBV7-9 and TRBJ1-2, with D possibly matching TRBD1 (5 bases). Trimming removed 5 bases from V and 3 bases from J, with 10 bases in between. CDR3 length: 13 residues. Germline V CDR1 and CDR2: SEHNR, FQNEAQ (reference sequence). CDR3 DNA: TGTGCCAGCAGCGGTCAGGGATACTATGGCTACACCTTC. Translating it yields CASSGQGYYGYTF.

This clone was seen more than once but under ten times. This specimen includes other DNA sequences encoding the same CDR3. The rearrangement uses TRBV5-1 and TRBJ2-3, with 7 bases fitting TRBD2. Trimming at V came to 2 bases and at J to 4 bases, leaving 4 bases not matched to a gene. The CDR3 runs to 14 residues. Looked up from germline, CDR1 is SGHRS and CDR2 is YFSETQ. CDR3 coding DNA: TGCGCCAGCAGCTTCAAGGCGGGAGCAGATACGCAGTATTTT. This sequence encodes CASSFKAGADTQYF. The entire variable domain, with the rest obtained from reference TRBV5-1 and TRBJ2-3, is as follows: KAGVTQTPRYLIKTRGQQVTLSCSPISGHRSVSWYQQTPGQGLQFLFEYFSETQRNKGNFPGRFSGRQFSNSRSEMNVSTLELGDSALYLCASSFKAGADTQYFGPGTRLTVL.

This clone was found a few times. V usage is TRBV28 and J usage is TRBJ2-7; TRBD2 matches at 11 bases. Germline V gives CDR1 MDHEN, CDR2 SYDVKM. V shed 4 bases, J shed 3 bases, and the junction held 8 bases outside the gene matches. The CDR3 runs 16 residues. The DNA of the CDR3 is TGTGCCAGCAGTTCCCTTTCTAGCGGGAGGATCTACGAGCAGTACTTC. It encodes CASSSLSSGRIYEQYF.

V usage is TRBV27 and J usage is TRBJ1-1; tentative D call: TRBD1 (5 bases). CDR1 and CDR2 (germline): MNHEY, SMNVEV (reference sequence). This CDR3 contains 13 residues. V gave up 5 bases and J gave up 3 bases, with 10 bases separating them. The CDR3 nucleotides are TGTGCCAGCAGTCAGGGAACCCACACTGAAGCTTTCTTT. This encodes CASSQGTHTEAFF.

This clone was detected only a few times. The chain joins TRBV7-9 to TRBJ2-1; 12 bases match TRBD2. Germline V gives CDR1 SEHNR, CDR2 FQNEAQ (reference sequence). The CDR3 extends over 16 amino acids. V trimming: 5 bases; J trimming: 5 bases; junction bases outside the gene matches: 7. CDR3 loop: CASSPAGTSGHNEQFF. The DNA of the CDR3 is TGTGCCAGCAGCCCCGCCGGGACTAGCGGGCACAATGAGCAGTTCTTC.

The rearrangement uses TRBV30 and TRBJ1-4, with 9 nucleotides matching TRBD1. After removal of 1 base from V and 7 bases from J, the junction contained 7 bases not matched to a gene. Germline-derived CDR1 and CDR2 are GTSNPN and SVGIG (reference sequence). The CDR3 loop spans 15 amino acids. The CDR3 sequence: CAWSETTGGSEKLFF. The CDR3 bases are TGTGCCTGGAGTGAGACGACAGGGGGTAGTGAAAAACTGTTTTTT.